What follows describes a single T cell receptor beta chain. Original methodology: The assay estimated nucleated cells by amplifying reference gene primers. Method: immunoSEQ multiplex PCR; TCRdb's copy keeps in-frame clones and lacks some. That table gives V, J and clone size, and the DNA gave D and trimming. The data hold over 250,000 clones, with roughly 89% observed a single time. These data originate in a study of blood T cell repertoires in COVID-19. The overall study: Spain, Italy and the United States supplied samples that represented acute and convalescent COVID-19.

Recovered status applied to Cohort 3 donors who had two consecutive negative PCRs. It also applied to those with clearance or with symptom resolution. The CDR3 runs 15 residues. Germline CDR1 LGHNA, CDR2 YNFKEQ. Trimming removed 0 bases at V and 3 bases at J, with 12 bases between. The TCR comes from a woman between 55 and 75 years old who had recovered from COVID-19. The chain couples TRBV4-2 to TRBJ2-7, with no clear D. The sample consisted of PBMCs or T cells enriched from blood (not recorded which). CDR3 in amino acids: CASSQEVPVYYEQYF. The CDR3 DNA reads as TGTGCCAGCAGCCAAGAGGTCCCAGTTTACTACGAGCAGTACTTC.